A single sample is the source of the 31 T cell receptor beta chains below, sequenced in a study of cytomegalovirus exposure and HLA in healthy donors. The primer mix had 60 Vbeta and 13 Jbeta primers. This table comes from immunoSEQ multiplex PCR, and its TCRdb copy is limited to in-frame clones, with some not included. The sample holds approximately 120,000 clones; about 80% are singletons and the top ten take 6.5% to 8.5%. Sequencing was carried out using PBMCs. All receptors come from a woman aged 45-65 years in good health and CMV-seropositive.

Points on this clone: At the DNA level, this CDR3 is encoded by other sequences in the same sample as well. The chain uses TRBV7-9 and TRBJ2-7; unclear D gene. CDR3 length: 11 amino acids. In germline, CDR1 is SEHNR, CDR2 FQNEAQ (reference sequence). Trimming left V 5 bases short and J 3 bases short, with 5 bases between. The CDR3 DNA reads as TGTGCCAGCAGCCCGGGCTACGAGCAGTACTTC. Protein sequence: CASSPGYEQYF.

The CDR3 sequence: CASSQWTSGDTDTQYF. In DNA, the CDR3 is TGTGCCAGCAGCCAATGGACTAGCGGGGACACAGATACGCAGTATTTT. The chain recombines TRBV4-2 with TRBJ2-3; 12 nucleotides agree with TRBD2. The CDR3 is 16 amino acids. Germline CDR1 and CDR2: LGHNA and YNFKEQ. J was trimmed by 2 bases and V by 2 bases; bases with no gene match: 2.

The CDR3 DNA sequence: TGTGCCAGCAGTGCCCTACAGGGGACCTACGAGCAGTACTTC. Translating it yields CASSALQGTYEQYF. The rearrangement joins TRBV6-1 to TRBJ2-7, with TRBD1 matching over 7 bases. The CDR3 runs to 14 residues. Germline CDR1 is MNHNS and CDR2 is SASEGT. With 4 bases clipped from V and 2 bases from J, the junction kept 5 bases outside the gene matches.

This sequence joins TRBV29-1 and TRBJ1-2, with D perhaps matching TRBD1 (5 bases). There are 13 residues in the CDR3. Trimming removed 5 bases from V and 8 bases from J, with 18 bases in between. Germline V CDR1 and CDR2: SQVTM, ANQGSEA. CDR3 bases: TGCAGCGTTACAAGGGGTGGGCTGGGAGGCTACACCTTC. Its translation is CSVTRGGLGGYTF. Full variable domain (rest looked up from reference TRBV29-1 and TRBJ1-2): SAVISQKPSRDICQRGTSLTIQCQVDSQVTMMFWYRQQPGQSLTLIATANQGSEATYESGFVIDKFPISRPNLTFSTLTVSNMSPEDSSIYLCSVTRGGLGGYTFGSGTRLTVV.

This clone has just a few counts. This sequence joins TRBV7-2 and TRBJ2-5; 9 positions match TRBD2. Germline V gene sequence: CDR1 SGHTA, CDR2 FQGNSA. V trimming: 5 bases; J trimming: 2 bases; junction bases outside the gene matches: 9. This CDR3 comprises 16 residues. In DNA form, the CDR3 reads TGTGCCAGCAGCCTCCCGGTAGCGGGGGATCAAGAGACCCAGTACTTC. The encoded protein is CASSLPVAGDQETQYF.

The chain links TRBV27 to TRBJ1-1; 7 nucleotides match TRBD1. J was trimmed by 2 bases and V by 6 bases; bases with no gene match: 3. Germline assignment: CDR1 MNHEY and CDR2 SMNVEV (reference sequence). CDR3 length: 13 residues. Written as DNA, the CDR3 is TGTGCCAGCAGAGGGACAGTTAACACTGAAGCTTTCTTT. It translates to CASRGTVNTEAFF.

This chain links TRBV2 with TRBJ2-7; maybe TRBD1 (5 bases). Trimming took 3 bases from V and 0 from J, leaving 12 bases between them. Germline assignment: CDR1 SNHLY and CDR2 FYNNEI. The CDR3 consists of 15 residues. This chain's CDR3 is CASSDPGPGSYEQYF. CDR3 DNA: TGTGCCAGCAGTGACCCAGGGCCGGGCTCCTACGAGCAGTACTTC.

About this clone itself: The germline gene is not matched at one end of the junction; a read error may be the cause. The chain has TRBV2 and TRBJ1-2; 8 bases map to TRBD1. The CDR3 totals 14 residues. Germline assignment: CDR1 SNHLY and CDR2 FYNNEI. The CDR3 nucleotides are TGTGCCAGCAGTCCGACAGGGGCCAACTATGACTACACCTTC. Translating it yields CASSPTGANYDYTF. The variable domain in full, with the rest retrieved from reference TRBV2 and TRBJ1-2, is EPEVTQTPSHQVTQMGQEVILRCVPISNHLYFYWYRQILGQKVEFLVSFYNNEISEKSEIFDDQFSVERPDGSNFTLKIRSTKLEDSAMYFCASSPTGANYDYTFGSGTRLTVV.

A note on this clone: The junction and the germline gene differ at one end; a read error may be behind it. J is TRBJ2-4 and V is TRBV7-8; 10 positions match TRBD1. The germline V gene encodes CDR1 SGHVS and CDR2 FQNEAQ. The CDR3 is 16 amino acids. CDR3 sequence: CASSLRPTGGKNSQYF. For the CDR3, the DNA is TGTGCCAGCAGCTTACGACCGACAGGGGGCAAAAACAGTCAGTACTTC. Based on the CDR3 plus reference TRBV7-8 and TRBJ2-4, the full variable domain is GAGVSQSPRYKVAKRGQDVALRCDPISGHVSLFWYQQALGQGPEFLTYFQNEAQLDKSGLPSDRFFAERPEGSVSTLKIQRTQQEDSAVYLCASSLRPTGGKNSQYFGAGTRLSVL.

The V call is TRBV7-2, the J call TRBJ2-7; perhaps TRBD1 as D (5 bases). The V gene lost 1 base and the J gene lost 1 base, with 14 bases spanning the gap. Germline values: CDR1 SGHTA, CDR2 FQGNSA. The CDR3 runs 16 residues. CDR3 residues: CASSLVSPRVSYEQYF. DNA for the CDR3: TGTGCCAGCAGCTTAGTATCCCCCAGGGTGTCCTACGAGCAGTACTTC. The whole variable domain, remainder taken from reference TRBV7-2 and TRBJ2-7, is GAGVSQSPSNKVTEKGKDVELRCDPISGHTALYWYRQSLGQGLEFLIYFQGNSAPDKSGLPSDRFSAERTGGSVSTLTIQRTQQEDSAVYLCASSLVSPRVSYEQYFGPGTRLTVT.

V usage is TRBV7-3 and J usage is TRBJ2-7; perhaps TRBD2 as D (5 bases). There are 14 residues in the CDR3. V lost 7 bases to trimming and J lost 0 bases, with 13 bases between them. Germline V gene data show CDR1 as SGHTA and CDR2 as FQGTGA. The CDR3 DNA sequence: TGTGCCAGCATCATAGCGCCGAGCTCCTACGAGCAGTACTTC. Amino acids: CASIIAPSSYEQYF.

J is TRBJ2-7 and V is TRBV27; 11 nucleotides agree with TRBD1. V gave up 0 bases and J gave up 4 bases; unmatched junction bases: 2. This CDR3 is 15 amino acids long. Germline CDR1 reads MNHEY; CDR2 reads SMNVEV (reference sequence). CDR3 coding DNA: TGTGCCAGCAGTTTATCCGGGACAGGGGGTTACGAGCAGTACTTC. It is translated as CASSLSGTGGYEQYF.

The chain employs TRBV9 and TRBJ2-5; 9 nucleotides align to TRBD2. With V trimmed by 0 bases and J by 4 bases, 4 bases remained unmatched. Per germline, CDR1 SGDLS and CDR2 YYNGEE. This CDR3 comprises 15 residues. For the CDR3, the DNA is TGTGCCAGCAGCGTAGGTGGCGGGGGGGGAGAGACCCAGTACTTC. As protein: CASSVGGGGGETQYF.

The CDR3 nucleotides read TGTGCCAGCAGCTTAGGTGTGACTAGCGCCCGCCTAGATACGCAGTATTTT. Translation: CASSLGVTSARLDTQYF. The chain links TRBV7-2 to TRBJ2-3; TRBD2 agrees at 8 bases. V shed 1 base, J shed 5 bases, and the junction held 11 bases outside the gene matches. Looked up from germline, CDR1 is SGHTA and CDR2 is FQGNSA. There are 17 residues in the CDR3. Filled out from reference TRBV7-2 and TRBJ2-3, the complete variable domain reads GAGVSQSPSNKVTEKGKDVELRCDPISGHTALYWYRQSLGQGLEFLIYFQGNSAPDKSGLPSDRFSAERTGGSVSTLTIQRTQQEDSAVYLCASSLGVTSARLDTQYFGPGTRLTVL.

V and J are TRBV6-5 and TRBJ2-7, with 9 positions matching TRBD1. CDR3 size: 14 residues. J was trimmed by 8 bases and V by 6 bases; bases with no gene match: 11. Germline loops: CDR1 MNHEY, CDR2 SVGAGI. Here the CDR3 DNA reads TGTGCCAGCAGCCGGGACAGGGCAACTCAAAAGCAGTACTTC. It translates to CASSRDRATQKQYF.

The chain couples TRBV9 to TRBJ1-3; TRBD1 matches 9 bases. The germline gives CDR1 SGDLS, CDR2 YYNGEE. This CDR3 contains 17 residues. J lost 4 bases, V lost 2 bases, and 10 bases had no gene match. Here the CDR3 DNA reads TGTGCCAGCAGCGTCCAATCCGGGACAGGGCACGGAAACACCATATATTTT. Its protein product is CASSVQSGTGHGNTIYF.

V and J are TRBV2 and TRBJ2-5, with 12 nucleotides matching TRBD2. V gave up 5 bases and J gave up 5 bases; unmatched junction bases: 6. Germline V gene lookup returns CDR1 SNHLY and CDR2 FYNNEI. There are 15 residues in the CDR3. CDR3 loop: CASSMTSGSGETQYF. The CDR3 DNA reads TGTGCCAGCAGTATGACTAGCGGGAGTGGCGAGACCCAGTACTTC.

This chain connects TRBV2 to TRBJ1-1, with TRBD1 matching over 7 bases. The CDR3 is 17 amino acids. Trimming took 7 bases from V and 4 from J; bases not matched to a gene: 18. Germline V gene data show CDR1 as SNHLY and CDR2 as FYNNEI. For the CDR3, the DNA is TGTGCCAGCAAGAGGGACAGCTTAAGCTCCCGTGGCACTGAAGCTTTCTTT. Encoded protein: CASKRDSLSSRGTEAFF.

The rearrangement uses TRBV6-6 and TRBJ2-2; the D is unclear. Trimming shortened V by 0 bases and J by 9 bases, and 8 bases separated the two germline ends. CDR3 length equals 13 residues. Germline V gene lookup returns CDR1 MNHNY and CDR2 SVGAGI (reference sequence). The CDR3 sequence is CASSYSTLRELFF. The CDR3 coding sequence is TGTGCCAGCAGTTACTCGACACTGAGGGAGCTGTTTTTT.

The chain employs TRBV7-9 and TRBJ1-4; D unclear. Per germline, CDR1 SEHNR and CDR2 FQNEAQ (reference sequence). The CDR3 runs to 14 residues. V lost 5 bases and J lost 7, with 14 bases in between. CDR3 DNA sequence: TGTGCCAGCAGCCACCCCAGAGGCGCTGAAAAACTGTTTTTT. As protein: CASSHPRGAEKLFF.

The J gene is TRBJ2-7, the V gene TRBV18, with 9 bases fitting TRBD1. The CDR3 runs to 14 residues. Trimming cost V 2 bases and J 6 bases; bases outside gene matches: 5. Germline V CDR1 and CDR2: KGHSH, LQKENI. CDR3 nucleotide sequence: TGTGCCAGCTCACCAGATACAGGGGGCCGCGAGCAGTACTTC. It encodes CASSPDTGGREQYF.

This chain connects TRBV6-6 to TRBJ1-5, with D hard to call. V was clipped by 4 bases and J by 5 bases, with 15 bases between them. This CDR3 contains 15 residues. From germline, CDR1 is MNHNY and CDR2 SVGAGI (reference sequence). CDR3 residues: CASSSGWSVDQPQHF. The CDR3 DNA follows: TGTGCCAGCAGTTCGGGTTGGTCGGTCGATCAGCCCCAGCATTTT.

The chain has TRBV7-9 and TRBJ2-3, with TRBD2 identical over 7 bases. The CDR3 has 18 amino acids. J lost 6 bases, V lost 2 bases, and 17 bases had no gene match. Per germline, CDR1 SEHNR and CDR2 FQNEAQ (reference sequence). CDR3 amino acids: CASSLWPSTSSIPDTQYF. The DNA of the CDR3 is TGTGCCAGCAGCTTATGGCCCTCGACTAGCAGCATACCGGATACGCAGTATTTT.

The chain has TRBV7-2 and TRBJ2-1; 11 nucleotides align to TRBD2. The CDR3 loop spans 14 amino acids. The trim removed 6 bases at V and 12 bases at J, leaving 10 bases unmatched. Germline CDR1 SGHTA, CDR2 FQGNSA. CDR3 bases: TGTGCCAGCAGTTCGGGACTAGCGGCCGGGCGGCAGTTCTTC. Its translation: CASSSGLAAGRQFF.

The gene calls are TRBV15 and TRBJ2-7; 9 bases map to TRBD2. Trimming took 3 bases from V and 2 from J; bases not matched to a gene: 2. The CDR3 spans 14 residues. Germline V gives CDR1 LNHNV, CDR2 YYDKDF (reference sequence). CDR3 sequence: CATSRTSGTYEQYF. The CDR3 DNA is TGTGCCACCAGCAGGACTAGCGGTACCTACGAGCAGTACTTC.

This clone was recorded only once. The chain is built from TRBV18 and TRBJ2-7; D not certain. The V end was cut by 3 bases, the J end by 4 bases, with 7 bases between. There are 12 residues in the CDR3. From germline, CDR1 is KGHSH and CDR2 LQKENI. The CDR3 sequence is CASSPTGYEQYF. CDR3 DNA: TGTGCCAGCTCACCTACCGGTTACGAGCAGTACTTC.

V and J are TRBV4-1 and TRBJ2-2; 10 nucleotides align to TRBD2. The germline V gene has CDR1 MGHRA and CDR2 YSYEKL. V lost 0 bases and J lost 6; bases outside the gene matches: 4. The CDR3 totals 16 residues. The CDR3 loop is CASSQDPSGGSGELFF. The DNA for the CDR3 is TGCGCCAGCAGCCAAGATCCTAGCGGGGGTTCCGGGGAGCTGTTTTTT.

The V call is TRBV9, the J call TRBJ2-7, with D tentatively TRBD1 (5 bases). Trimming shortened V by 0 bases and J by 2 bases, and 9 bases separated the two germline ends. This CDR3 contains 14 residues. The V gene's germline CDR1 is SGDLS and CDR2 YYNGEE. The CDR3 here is CASSVGVGAYEQYF. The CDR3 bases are TGTGCCAGCAGCGTAGGGGTAGGGGCCTACGAGCAGTACTTC.

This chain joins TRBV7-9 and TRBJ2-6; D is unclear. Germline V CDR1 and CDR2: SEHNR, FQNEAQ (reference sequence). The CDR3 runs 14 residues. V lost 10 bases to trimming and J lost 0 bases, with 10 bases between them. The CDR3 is CATLQRSGANVLTF. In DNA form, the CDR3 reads TGTGCCACCCTCCAGCGCTCTGGGGCCAACGTCCTGACTTTC. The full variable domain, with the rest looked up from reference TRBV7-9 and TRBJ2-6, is DTGVSQNPRHKITKRGQNVTFRCDPISEHNRLYWYRQTLGQGPEFLTYFQNEAQLEKSRLLSDRFSAERPKGSFSTLEIQRTEQGDSAMYLCATLQRSGANVLTFGAGSRLTVL.

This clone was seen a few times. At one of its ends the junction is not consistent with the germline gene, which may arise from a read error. CDR3 sequence (DNA): TGTTCCAGCAGCCCCCTCACAGGGATTGAAACCAAAAACATTCAGTACTTC. Its translation: CSSSPLTGIETKNIQYF. The V and J genes are TRBV7-9 and TRBJ2-4; possibly TRBD1 for D (6 bases). Looked up from germline, CDR1 is SEHNR and CDR2 is FQNEAQ (reference sequence). This CDR3 is built from 17 residues.

The CDR3 coding sequence is TGTGCCAGCAGCCCTACCGGGACAGGGATGTTCTTC. This encodes CASSPTGTGMFF. The chain uses TRBV7-3 and TRBJ2-1; TRBD1 matches at 9 bases. The CDR3 sequence is 12 residues long. V gave up 5 bases and J gave up 15 bases; unmatched junction bases: 8. Germline V gene lookup returns CDR1 SGHTA and CDR2 FQGTGA.